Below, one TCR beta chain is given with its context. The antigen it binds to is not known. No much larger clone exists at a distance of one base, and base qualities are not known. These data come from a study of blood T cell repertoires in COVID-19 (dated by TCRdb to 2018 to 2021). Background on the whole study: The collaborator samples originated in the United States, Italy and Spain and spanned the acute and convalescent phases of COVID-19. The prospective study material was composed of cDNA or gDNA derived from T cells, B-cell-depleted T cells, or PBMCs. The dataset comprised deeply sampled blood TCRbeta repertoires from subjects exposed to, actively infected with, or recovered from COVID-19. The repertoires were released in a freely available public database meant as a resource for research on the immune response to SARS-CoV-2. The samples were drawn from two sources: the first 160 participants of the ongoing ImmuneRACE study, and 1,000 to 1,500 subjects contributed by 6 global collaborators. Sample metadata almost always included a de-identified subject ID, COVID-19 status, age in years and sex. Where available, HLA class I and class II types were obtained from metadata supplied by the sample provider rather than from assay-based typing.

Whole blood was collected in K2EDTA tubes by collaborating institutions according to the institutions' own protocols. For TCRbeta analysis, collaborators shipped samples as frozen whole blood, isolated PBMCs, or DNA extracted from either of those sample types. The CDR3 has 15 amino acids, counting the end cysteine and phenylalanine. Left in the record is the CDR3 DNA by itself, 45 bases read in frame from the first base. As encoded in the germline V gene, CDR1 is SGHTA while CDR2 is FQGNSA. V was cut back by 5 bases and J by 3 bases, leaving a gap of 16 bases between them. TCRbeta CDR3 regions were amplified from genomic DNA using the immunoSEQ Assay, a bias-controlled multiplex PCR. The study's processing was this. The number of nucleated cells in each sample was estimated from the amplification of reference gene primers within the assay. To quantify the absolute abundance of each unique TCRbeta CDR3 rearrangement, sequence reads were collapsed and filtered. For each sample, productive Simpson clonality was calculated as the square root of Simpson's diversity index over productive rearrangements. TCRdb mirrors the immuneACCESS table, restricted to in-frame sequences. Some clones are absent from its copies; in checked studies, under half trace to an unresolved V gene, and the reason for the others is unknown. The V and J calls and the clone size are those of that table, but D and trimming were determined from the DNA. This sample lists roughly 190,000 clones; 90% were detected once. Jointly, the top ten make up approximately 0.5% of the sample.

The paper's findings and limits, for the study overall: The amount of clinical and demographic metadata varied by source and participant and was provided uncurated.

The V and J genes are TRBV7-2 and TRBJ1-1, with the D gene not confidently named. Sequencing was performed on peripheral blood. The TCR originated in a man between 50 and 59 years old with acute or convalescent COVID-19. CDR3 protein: CASSPGVIADTEAFF. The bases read TGTGCCAGCAGCCCCGGGGTGATCGCGGACACTGAAGCTTTCTTT. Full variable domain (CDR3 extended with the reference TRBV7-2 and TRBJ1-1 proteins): GAGVSQSPSNKVTEKGKDVELRCDPISGHTALYWYRQSLGQGLEFLIYFQGNSAPDKSGLPSDRFSAERTGGSVSTLTIQRTQQEDSAVYLCASSPGVIADTEAFFGQGTRLTVV.